These T cell receptor beta chains were read from a single sample in a study of CD8+CD57+ T cells in acquired aplastic anemia. TCRdb reprocessed the reads with MiXCR, giving one entry per CDR3 protein. In the table there are approximately 130,000 distinct CDR3 sequences, approximately 50% of which are singletons. Sequenced: sorted CD4+, CD8+, or CD8+CD57+ T cells (not recorded which) from PBMCs. All receptors come from a human donor with aplastic anemia. CDR3s include the opening cysteine and the closing phenylalanine or tryptophan. D genes are given only for firm matches. Size is stated for part of the rows, as once, few or many counts, or as a class when the clone is expanded.

j_gene	v_gene	d_gene	abundance	CDR3nt	CDR3aa
TRBJ2-7	TRBV29-1	-	many	TGCGGCGTGGGAGGGACATTCAAAAACTCCTACGAGCAGTACTTC	CGVGGTFKNSYEQYF
TRBJ2-2	TRBV5-4	-	-	TGTGCCAGCAGTTTTCTGGGGGCCACCGGGGAGCTGTTTTTT	CASSFLGATGELFF
TRBJ2-5	TRBV29-1	TRBD2	-	TGCAGCGCTGTTTCTAGCGGGGGGGGGGAAGAGACCCAGTACTTC	CSAVSSGGGEETQYF
TRBJ1-5	TRBV2	-	-	TGTGCCAGCAGATTTAGGGGGGACGAGACCCAGCATTTT	CASRFRGDETQHF
TRBJ2-3	TRBV5-1	-	-	TGCGCCAGCAGCCCCAGGGGGGCCACAGATACGCAGTATTTT	CASSPRGATDTQYF
TRBJ2-7	TRBV2	-	once	TGTGCCAGCACTAGATCACAGGGCCTGTACGAGCAGTACTTC	CASTRSQGLYEQYF
TRBJ1-1	TRBV12-3/TRBV12-4	-	-	TGTGCCAGCAGAACGCCGGGAGTATTAGCTGAAGCTTTCTTT	CASRTPGVLAEAFF
TRBJ1-4	TRBV29-1	TRBD1	-	TGCAGCGTAGATACCGGGACAGGGACTAATGAAAAACTGTTTTTT	CSVDTGTGTNEKLFF
TRBJ2-3	TRBV15	TRBD1	few	TGTGCCACCGCCAGAGAGGGACAGGGGACAGATACGCAGTATTTT	CATAREGQGTDTQYF
TRBJ2-1	TRBV19	TRBD2	-	TGTGCCAGTAGTATAAGCGGGGGGGAGTATGAGCAGTTCTTC	CASSISGGEYEQFF
TRBJ1-2	TRBV6-1	-	-	TGTGCCAGCAGGACAGCCCAGGGCGGCTACACCTTC	CASRTAQGGYTF
TRBJ2-7	TRBV10-2	-	once	TGTGCCAGCAGCGAGCTCCCCTACGAGCAGTACTTC	CASSELPYEQYF
TRBJ1-6	TRBV7-6	TRBD1	many	TGTGCCAGCAGCCCCGAGGGGGACAGCGCTAATTCACCCCTCCACTTT	CASSPEGDSANSPLHF
TRBJ2-1	TRBV5-1	-	-	TGCGCCAGCAGCAACCGGGGAGAGCAGTTCTTC	CASSNRGEQFF
TRBJ2-5	TRBV19	TRBD1	-	TGTGCCAGTAGTTCAGACAGGGTCCCTGAGACCCAGTACTTC	CASSSDRVPETQYF
TRBJ1-2	TRBV13	TRBD1	-	TGTGCCAGCACCCTTCTTCCCGGGACAGGGCCCTATGGCTACACCTTC	CASTLLPGTGPYGYTF
TRBJ2-7	TRBV24-1	-	-	TGTGCCACCAGTGGGGGACTCTCCTACGAGCAGTACTTC	CATSGGLSYEQYF
TRBJ1-1	TRBV6-6	TRBD1	few	TGTGCCAGCAGTTCCGGGGGACAGGGACAGAACACTGAAGCTTTCTTT	CASSSGGQGQNTEAFF
TRBJ2-1	TRBV13	TRBD2	many	TGTGCCAGCAGCGAGAGCACTAGCGGGAGCGGAGGGGTGTTCTTC	CASSESTSGSGGVFF
TRBJ2-1	TRBV20-1	-	-	TGCAGTGCTTGGACAGTCAATGAGCAGTTCTTC	CSAWTVNEQFF
TRBJ1-1	TRBV19	-	-	TGTGCCAGTAGTTCACAGGCCGGCACTGAAGCTTACTTT	CASSSQAGTEAYF
TRBJ2-7	TRBV15	TRBD1	-	TGTGCCACCAGCCACGGCGCGGGACAGGGGGCCGGTGAGCAGTACTTC	CATSHGAGQGAGEQYF
TRBJ2-2	TRBV15	-	-	TGTGCCACCAGCGGGCAGGATGGCGGCACCGGGGAGCTGTCTTTT	CATSGQDGGTGELSF
TRBJ2-7	TRBV24-1	TRBD1	-	TGTGCCACCAGTGATCCCGGGACAGGTTCCTACGAGCAGGACTTC	CATSDPGTGSYEQDF
TRBJ1-1	TRBV10-3	TRBD1	-	TGTGCCATCAGTGAGTACAGGGGGAACACTGAAGCTTTCTTT	CAISEYRGNTEAFF
TRBJ2-7	TRBV15	-	-	TGTGCCACCAGCAGAGATAGGCGTGGGCCTCCTTCCACCTACGAGCAGTACTTC	CATSRDRRGPPSTYEQYF
TRBJ1-1	TRBV7-9	-	-	TGTGCCAGCAGCGCGGACGTGAACACTGAAGCTTTCTTT	CASSADVNTEAFF
TRBJ2-7	TRBV2	-	-	TGTGCCAGCTGGGCGACCCGCTCCTACGAGCAGTACTTC	CASWATRSYEQYF
TRBJ2-5	TRBV10-1	-	-	TGCGCCAGCAGGGGATACAGGGTTGCGGTGGAGACCCAGTACTTC	CASRGYRVAVETQYF
TRBJ2-7	TRBV2	-	-	TGTGCCAGCACAACTGACATGGCAGGCGAGCAGTACTTC	CASTTDMAGEQYF
TRBJ2-7	TRBV24-1	-	-	TGTGCCACCGCCGGGGCACAGGCCTACGAGCAGTACTTC	CATAGAQAYEQYF
TRBJ2-7	TRBV4-1	TRBD2	many	TGCGCCAGCAGCCAAAGAGCGGGGAAGGCCTACGAGCAGTACTTC	CASSQRAGKAYEQYF
TRBJ2-6	TRBV10-3	-	-	TGTGCCATCGGGGCAGGTAGCTCTGGGGCCAACGTCCTGACTTTC	CAIGAGSSGANVLTF
TRBJ1-2	TRBV2	TRBD1	-	TGTGCCAGCAGTGGGGGGGGACAGGGAAACTATGGCTACACCTTC	CASSGGGQGNYGYTF
TRBJ2-2	TRBV6-5	-	many	TGTGCCAGCAGCCTACCGTATGCCGGGGAGCTGTTTTTT	CASSLPYAGELFF
TRBJ1-4	TRBV15	TRBD1	many	TGTGCCACCAGACAGGACAGGGGGCCTGGTGAAAAACTGTTTTTT	CATRQDRGPGEKLFF
TRBJ1-1	TRBV19	-	-	TGTGCCAGTAGTATACAGGGAGGGACTGAAGCTTTCTTT	CASSIQGGTEAFF
TRBJ1-1	TRBV6-2/TRBV6-3	-	few	TGTGCCAGCAGTTCCGGCAGGACGAACACTGAAGCTTTCTTT	CASSSGRTNTEAFF
TRBJ2-3	TRBV12-3/TRBV12-4	-	many	TGTGCCAGCAGTTTTAGTACAGATACGCAGTATTTT	CASSFSTDTQYF
TRBJ2-1	TRBV11-2	-	-	TGTGCCAGCAGCTTAGGAGGTATTGATGAGCAGTTCTTC	CASSLGGIDEQFF
TRBJ2-5	TRBV27	TRBD1	-	TGTGCCAGCAGTTGGGGACAGGGAGCGAGACAGACCCAGTACTTC	CASSWGQGARQTQYF
TRBJ2-7	TRBV27	-	many	TGTGCCAGCAGAGTCGGGCGAGGGGCGTTCGAGCAGTACTTC	CASRVGRGAFEQYF
TRBJ2-5	TRBV20-1	TRBD2	-	TGCAGTGCTCAGCGGGGGGTCCAAGAGACCCAGTACTTC	CSAQRGVQETQYF
TRBJ2-7	TRBV20-1	-	-	TGCAGTGCTAGTTCCAGGGTCTACGAGCAGTACTTC	CSASSRVYEQYF
TRBJ1-5	TRBV2	TRBD1	-	TGTGCCAGCACCTTGGACAGGGGTGGCAATCAGCCCCAGCATTTT	CASTLDRGGNQPQHF
TRBJ2-7	TRBV7-2	TRBD1	-	TGTGCCAGCAGCTTAAATGGCAGGGGGCCTTACGAGCAGTACTTC	CASSLNGRGPYEQYF
TRBJ2-7	TRBV12-3/TRBV12-4	-	many	TGTGCCAGCAGTTATCGGAGCCGCGAGTACGAGCAGTACTTC	CASSYRSREYEQYF
TRBJ2-5	TRBV2	-	-	TGTGCCGCTGGAACGGACCCTCAGGGGGGACGGGACTTC	CAAGTDPQGGRDF
TRBJ1-1	TRBV12-3/TRBV12-4	-	once	TGTGCCAGCACTCGAGGGTCCGGTGAAGCTTTCTTT	CASTRGSGEAFF
TRBJ2-1	TRBV24-1	-	-	TGTGCCACCAGTCGTGTCGGGGAGAATGAGCAGTTCTTC	CATSRVGENEQFF
TRBJ1-2	TRBV2	-	-	TGTGCCAGCAGGAGAAGGACAGAAGGCTACACCTTC	CASRRRTEGYTF